This T cell receptor beta chain was captured by sequencing in a study of blood T cell repertoires in COVID-19. Looking at the study overall: Sites in the United States, Italy and Spain provided acute and convalescent COVID-19 samples.

Under the authors' procedure: For nucleated cells, counts were estimated from reference gene primer amplification. Sequenced by immunoSEQ multiplex PCR; TCRdb stores in-frame clones only, minus some. Clonal size and the V and J genes are those of that table, whereas D and trimming came from the DNA. This sample carries about 120,000 clones, about 80% of them seen once, and the ten largest clones take roughly 16%. The CDR3 has 17 residues. V lost 4 bases, J lost 1 base, and 19 bases lay in between. Looked up from germline, CDR1 is SGHVS and CDR2 is FQNEAQ. The sequenced material came from peripheral blood. The chain uses TRBV7-8 and TRBJ2-5; D possibly corresponds to TRBD1 (6 bases). The source is a man in his fifties or sixties with active or convalescent COVID-19. The CDR3 loop reads CASSSGLTGASQETQYF. The CDR3, as DNA: TGTGCCAGCAGCTCCGGACTGACAGGCGCCTCCCAAGAGACCCAGTACTTC.